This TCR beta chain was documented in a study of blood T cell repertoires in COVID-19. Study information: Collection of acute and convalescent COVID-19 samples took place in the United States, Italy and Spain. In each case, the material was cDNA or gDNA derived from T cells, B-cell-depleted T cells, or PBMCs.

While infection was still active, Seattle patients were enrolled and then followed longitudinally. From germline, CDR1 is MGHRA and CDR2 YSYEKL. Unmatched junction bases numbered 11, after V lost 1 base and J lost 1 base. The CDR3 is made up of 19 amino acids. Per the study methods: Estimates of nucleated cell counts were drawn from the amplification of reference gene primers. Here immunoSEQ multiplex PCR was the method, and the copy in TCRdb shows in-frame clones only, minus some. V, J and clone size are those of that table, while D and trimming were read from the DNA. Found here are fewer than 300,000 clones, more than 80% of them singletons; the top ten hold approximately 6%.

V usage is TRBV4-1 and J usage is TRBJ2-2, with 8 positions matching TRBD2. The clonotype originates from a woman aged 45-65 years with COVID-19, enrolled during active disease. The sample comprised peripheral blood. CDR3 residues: CASSQGTFGGRKNTGELFF. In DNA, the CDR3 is TGCGCCAGCAGCCAAGGAACCTTTGGCGGGAGGAAGAACACCGGGGAGCTGTTTTTT.